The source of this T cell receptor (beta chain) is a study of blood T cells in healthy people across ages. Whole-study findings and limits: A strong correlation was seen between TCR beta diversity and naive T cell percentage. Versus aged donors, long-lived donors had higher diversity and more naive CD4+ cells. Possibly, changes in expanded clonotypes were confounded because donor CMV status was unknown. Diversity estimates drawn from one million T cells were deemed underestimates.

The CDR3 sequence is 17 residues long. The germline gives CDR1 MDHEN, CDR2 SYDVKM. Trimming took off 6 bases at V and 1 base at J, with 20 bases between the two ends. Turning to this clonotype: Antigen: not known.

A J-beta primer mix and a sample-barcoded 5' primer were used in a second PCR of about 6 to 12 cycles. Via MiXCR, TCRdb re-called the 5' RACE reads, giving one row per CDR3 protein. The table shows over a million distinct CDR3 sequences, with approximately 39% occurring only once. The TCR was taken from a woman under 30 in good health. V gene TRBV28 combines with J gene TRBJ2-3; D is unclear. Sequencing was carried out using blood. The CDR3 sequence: CASSPGVDPRGTDTQYF. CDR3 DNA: TGTGCCAGCAGCCCCGGAGTAGACCCTAGAGGCACAGATACGCAGTATTTT.